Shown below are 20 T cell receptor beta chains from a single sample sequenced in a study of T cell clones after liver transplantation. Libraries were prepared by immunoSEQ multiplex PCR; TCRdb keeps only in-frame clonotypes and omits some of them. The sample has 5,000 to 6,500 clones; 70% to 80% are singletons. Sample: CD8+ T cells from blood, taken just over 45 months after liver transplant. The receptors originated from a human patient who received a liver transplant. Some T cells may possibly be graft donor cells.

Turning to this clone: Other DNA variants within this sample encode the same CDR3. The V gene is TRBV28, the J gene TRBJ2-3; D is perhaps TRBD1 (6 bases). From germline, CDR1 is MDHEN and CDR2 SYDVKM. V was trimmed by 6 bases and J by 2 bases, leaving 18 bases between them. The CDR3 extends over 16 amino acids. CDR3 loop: CASSPLDRRFTDTQYF. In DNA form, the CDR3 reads TGTGCCAGCAGCCCATTGGACAGACGGTTCACAGATACGCAGTATTTT.

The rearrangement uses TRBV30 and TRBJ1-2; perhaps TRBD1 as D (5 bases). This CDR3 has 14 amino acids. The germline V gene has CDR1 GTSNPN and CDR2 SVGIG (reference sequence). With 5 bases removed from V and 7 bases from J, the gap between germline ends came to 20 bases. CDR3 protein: CAWAPGTTWGGYTF. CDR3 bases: TGTGCCTGGGCCCCCGGGACGACCTGGGGTGGCTACACCTTC. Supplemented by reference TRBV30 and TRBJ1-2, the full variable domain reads SQTIHQWPATLVQPVGSPLSLECTVEGTSNPNLYWYRQAAGRGLQLLFYSVGIGQISSEVPQNLSASRPQDRQFILSSKKLLLSDSGFYLCAWAPGTTWGGYTFGSGTRLTVV.

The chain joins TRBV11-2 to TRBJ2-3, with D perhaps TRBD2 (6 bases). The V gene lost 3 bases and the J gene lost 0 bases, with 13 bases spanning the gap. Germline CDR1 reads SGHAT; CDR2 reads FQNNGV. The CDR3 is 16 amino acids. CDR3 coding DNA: TGTGCCAGCAGCTTTCGAGGGCGGGATAGCACAGATACGCAGTATTTT. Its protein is CASSFRGRDSTDTQYF.

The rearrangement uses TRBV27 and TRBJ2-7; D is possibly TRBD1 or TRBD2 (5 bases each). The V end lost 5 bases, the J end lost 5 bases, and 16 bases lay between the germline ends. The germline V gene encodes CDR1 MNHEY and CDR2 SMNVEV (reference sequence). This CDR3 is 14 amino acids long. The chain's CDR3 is CASSVYSRGDEQYF. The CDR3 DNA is TGTGCCAGCAGTGTATACTCTCGAGGGGACGAGCAGTACTTC.

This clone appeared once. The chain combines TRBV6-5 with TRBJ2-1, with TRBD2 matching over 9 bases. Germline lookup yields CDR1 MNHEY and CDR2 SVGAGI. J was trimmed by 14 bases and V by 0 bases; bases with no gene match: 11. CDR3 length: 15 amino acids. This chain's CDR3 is CASSYSTASGTGEFF. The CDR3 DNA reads TGTGCCAGCAGTTACTCGACGGCTAGCGGGACGGGTGAGTTCTTC.

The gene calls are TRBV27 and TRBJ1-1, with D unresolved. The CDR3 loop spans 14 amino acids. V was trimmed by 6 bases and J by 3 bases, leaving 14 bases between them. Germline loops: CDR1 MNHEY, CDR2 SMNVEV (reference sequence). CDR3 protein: CASSSGRGYTEAFF. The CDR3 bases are TGTGCCAGCAGCTCCGGTCGAGGGTACACTGAAGCTTTCTTT.

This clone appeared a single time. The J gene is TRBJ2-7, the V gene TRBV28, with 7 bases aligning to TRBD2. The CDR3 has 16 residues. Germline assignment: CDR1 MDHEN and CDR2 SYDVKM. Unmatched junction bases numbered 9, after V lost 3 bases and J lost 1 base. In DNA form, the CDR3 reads TGTGCCAGCAGTTTTCTTGGCGGGAGTACTTCCTACGAGCAGTACTTC. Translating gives CASSFLGGSTSYEQYF.

Here the CDR3 reads CASSSSGWGYEQYF. The CDR3 region has the DNA TGTGCCAGCAGTTCTAGCGGTTGGGGGTACGAGCAGTACTTC. The V call is TRBV27, the J call TRBJ2-7; TRBD2 agrees at 7 bases. CDR1 and CDR2 from the germline V gene are MNHEY and SMNVEV (reference sequence). Losses at the gene ends were 4 bases for V and 4 bases for J; bases not matched to a gene: 7. CDR3 length: 14 amino acids.

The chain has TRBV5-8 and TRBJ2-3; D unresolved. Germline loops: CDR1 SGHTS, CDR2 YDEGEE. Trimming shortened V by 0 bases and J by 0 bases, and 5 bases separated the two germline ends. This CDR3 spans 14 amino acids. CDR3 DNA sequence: TGTGCCAGCAGCTTGGGACGGAGCACAGATACGCAGTATTTT. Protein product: CASSLGRSTDTQYF. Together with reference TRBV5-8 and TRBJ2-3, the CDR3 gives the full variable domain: EAGVTQSPTHLIKTRGQQATLRCSPISGHTSVYWYQQALGLGLQFLLWYDEGEERNRGNFPPRFSGRQFPNYSSELNVNALELEDSALYLCASSLGRSTDTQYFGPGTRLTVL.

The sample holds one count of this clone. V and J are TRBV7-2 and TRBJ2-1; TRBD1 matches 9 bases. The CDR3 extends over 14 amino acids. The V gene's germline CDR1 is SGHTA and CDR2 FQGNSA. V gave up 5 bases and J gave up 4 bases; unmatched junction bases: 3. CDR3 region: CASSAGTGYNEQFF. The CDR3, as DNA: TGTGCCAGCAGCGCCGGGACAGGGTACAATGAGCAGTTCTTC.

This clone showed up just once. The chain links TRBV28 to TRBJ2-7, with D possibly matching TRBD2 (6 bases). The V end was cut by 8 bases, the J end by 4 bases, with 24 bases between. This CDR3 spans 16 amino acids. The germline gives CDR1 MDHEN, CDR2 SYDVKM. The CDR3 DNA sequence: TGTGCCAGCGGTCTCGCCGGGAGTCTTCAGTTTTACGAGCAGTACTTC. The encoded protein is CASGLAGSLQFYEQYF. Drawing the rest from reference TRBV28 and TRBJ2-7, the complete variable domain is DVKVTQSSRYLVKRTGEKVFLECVQDMDHENMFWYRQDPGLGLRLIYFSYDVKMKEKGDIPEGYSVSREKKERFSLILESASTNQTSMYLCASGLAGSLQFYEQYFGPGTRLTVT.

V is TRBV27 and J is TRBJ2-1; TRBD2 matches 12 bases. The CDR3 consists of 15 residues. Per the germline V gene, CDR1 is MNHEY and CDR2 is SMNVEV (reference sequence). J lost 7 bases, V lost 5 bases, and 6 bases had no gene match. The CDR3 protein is CASSDPSGRENEQFF. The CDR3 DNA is TGTGCCAGCAGTGACCCTAGCGGGAGGGAAAATGAGCAGTTCTTC.

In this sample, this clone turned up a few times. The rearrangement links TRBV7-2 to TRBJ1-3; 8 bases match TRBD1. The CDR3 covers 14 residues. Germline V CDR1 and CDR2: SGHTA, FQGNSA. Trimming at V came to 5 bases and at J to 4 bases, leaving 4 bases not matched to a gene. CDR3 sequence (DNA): TGTGCCAGCAGCCTGACAGGGGCAGGAAACACCATATATTTT. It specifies CASSLTGAGNTIYF.

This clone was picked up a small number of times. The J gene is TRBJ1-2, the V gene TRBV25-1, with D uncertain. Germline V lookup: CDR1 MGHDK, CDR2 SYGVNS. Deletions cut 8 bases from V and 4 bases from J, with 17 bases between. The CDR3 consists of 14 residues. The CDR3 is CASLTSLRGYGYTF. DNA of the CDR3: TGTGCCAGCCTAACGTCCCTAAGAGGCTATGGCTACACCTTC.

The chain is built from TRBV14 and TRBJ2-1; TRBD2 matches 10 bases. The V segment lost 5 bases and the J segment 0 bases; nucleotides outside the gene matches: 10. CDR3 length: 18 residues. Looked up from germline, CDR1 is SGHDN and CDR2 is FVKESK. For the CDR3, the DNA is TGTGCCAGCAGCGAGAGTCCGGGACTAGCGATCTCCTACAATGAGCAGTTCTTC. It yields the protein CASSESPGLAISYNEQFF. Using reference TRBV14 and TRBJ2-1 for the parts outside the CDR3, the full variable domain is EAGVTQFPSHSVIEKGQTVTLRCDPISGHDNLYWYRRVMGKEIKFLLHFVKESKQDESGMPNNRFLAERTGGTYSTLKVQPAELEDSGVYFCASSESPGLAISYNEQFFGPGTRLTVL.

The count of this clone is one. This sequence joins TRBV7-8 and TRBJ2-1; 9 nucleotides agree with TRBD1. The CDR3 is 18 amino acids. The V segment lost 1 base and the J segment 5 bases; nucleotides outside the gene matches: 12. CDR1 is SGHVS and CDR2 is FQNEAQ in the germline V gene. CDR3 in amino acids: CASSLGPSGQGFHNEQFF. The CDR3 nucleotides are TGTGCCAGCAGCTTAGGGCCCAGCGGACAGGGGTTCCACAATGAGCAGTTCTTC.

The CDR3 loop reads CASSLDPPGLTQETQYF. The CDR3 nucleotides are TGTGCCAGCAGCTTAGACCCGCCCGGACTAACCCAAGAGACCCAGTACTTC. This chain joins TRBV11-2 and TRBJ2-5; maybe TRBD2 (6 bases). V gave up 0 bases and J gave up 1 base, with 15 bases separating them. Germline CDR1 reads SGHAT; CDR2 reads FQNNGV. There are 17 residues in the CDR3.

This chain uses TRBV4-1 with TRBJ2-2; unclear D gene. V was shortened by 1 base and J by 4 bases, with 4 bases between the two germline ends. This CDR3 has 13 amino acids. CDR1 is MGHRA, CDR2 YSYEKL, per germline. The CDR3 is CASSQGGTGELFF. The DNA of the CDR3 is TGCGCCAGCAGCCAAGGCGGCACCGGGGAGCTGTTTTTT.

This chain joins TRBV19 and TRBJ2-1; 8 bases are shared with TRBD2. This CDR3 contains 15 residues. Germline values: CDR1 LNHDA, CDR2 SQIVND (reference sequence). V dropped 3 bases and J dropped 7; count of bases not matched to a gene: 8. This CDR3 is CASSIWLAGSNEQFF. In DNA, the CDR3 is TGTGCCAGTAGTATTTGGCTAGCGGGTAGTAATGAGCAGTTCTTC.

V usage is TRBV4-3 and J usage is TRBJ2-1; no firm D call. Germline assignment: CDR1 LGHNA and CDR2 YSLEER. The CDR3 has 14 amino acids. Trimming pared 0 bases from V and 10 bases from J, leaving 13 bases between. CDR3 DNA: TGCGCCAGCAGCCAAGATCGGGTTTTTGGAGAGCAGTTCTTC. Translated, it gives CASSQDRVFGEQFF.